In this sample, the clone carrying this T cell receptor (beta chain) turned up a few times. CDR1 and CDR2 from the germline V gene are SGHRS and YFSETQ. This CDR3 is built from 18 residues. V dropped 0 bases and J dropped 6; count of bases not matched to a gene: 9. The sample comes from a study of patients and donors after allogeneic stem cell transplantation. MiXCR, applied by TCRdb to the RT-PCR reads, yields one record per CDR3 protein. The sample lists 200,000 to 250,000 distinct CDR3 sequences, 38% occurring once. The sequenced material came from blood, either unsorted or a sorted T cell fraction (not recorded which). The J gene is TRBJ2-1, the V gene TRBV5-1; 13 nucleotides match TRBD2. The receptor comes from a human donor who was either an allogeneic HSCT recipient or a stem cell or donor lymphocyte infusion donor (not recorded which). It is not recorded whose cells these are; they may come from a transplant donor. CDR3 coding DNA: TGCGCCAGCAGCTTGGCACTAGCGGGGGGGCCCCGCTCCAATGAGCAGTTCTTC. It specifies CASSLALAGGPRSNEQFF.